Below, one T cell receptor beta chain is given with its context. This CDR3 is built from 16 residues. The germline V gene encodes CDR1 SGHKS and CDR2 YYEKEE (reference sequence). V lost 0 bases to trimming and J lost 3 bases; unmatched junction nucleotides: 4. The data were taken from a study of blood T cell repertoires in COVID-19. Turning to the study itself: Spain, Italy and the United States supplied samples that represented acute and convalescent COVID-19. PBMCs, B-cell-depleted T cells, or T cells provided the cDNA or gDNA that made up the material.

In the original workflow: Amplified reference gene primers provided the basis for estimating nucleated cell counts. Data came from immunoSEQ multiplex PCR; TCRdb stores just in-frame clones and leaves some out. V and J calls and clone size are given by that table; D and trimming were obtained from the DNA. The sample carries about 260,000 clones, approximately 80% recorded once. The V gene is TRBV5-5, the J gene TRBJ2-2; 8 bases agree with TRBD1. Sequencing used peripheral blood. The receptor comes from a man aged 60 to 69 with acute or convalescent COVID-19. This chain's CDR3 is CASSLAAGGYTGELFF. DNA of the CDR3: TGTGCCAGCAGCTTGGCGGCAGGGGGCTACACCGGGGAGCTGTTTTTT.